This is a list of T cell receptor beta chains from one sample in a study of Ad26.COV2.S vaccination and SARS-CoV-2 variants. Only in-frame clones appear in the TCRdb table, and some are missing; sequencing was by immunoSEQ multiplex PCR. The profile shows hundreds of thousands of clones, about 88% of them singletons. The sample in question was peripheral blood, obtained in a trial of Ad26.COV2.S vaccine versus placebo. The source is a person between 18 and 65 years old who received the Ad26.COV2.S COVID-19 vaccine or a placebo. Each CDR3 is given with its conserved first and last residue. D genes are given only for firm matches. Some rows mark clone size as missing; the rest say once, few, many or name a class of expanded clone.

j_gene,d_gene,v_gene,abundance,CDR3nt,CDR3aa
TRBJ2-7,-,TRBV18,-,TGTGCCAGCTCATCGACCCTAAAAGAGTACGAGCAGTACTTC,CASSSTLKEYEQYF
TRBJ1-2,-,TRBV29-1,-,TGCAGCGCACACCAGGGGAATGGCTACACCTTC,CSAHQGNGYTF
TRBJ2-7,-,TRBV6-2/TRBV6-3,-,TGTGCCAGCAGTTACCGACTAGGAGTGGCCTACGAGCAGTACTTC,CASSYRLGVAYEQYF
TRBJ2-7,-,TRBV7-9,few,TGTGCCAGCAGCTTTTCCCAGGGCCGAACCTACGAGCAGTACTTC,CASSFSQGRTYEQYF
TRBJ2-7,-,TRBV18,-,TGTGCCAGCTCACCTAGGATCCCATCACACCCGAAAAATGCGTACGAGCAGTACTTC,CASSPRIPSHPKNAYEQYF
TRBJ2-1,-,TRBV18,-,TGTGCCAGCTCACCACCGGGGACAACCCTCAATGAGCAGTTCTTC,CASSPPGTTLNEQFF
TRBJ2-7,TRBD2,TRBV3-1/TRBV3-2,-,TGTGCCAGCAGCCAAATGGGACTAGCGGGAGCACAAGAGCAGTACTTC,CASSQMGLAGAQEQYF
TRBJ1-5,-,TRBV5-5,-,TGTGCCAGCAGCTTGGGGTTGGGGGCTATCAATCAGCCCCAGCATTTT,CASSLGLGAINQPQHF
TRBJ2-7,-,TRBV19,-,TGTGCCAGTAGTACCCTTGGAAGGACCTACTACGAGCAGTACTTC,CASSTLGRTYYEQYF
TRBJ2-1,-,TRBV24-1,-,TGTGCCACCAGTGATTTTTATTCCCCGACAGAGAGGGTCAATGAGCAGTTCTTC,CATSDFYSPTERVNEQFF
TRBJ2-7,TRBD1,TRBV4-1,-,TGCGCCAGCAGCCCGGGACAGGGGTTCGAGCAGTACTTC,CASSPGQGFEQYF
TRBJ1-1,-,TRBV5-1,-,TGCGCCAGCAGCTTGGCCGATCGGGGGAACACTGAAGCTTTCTTT,CASSLADRGNTEAFF
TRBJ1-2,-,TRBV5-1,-,TGCGCCAGCAGCTTGGATCCTCCCTCCGGGACCTATGGCTACACCTTC,CASSLDPPSGTYGYTF
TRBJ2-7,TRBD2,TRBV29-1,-,TGCAGCGTCGCGCTGGCTAGCGGGTACGAGCAGTACTTC,CSVALASGYEQYF
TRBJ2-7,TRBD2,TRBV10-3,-,TGTGCCATCAGTGAGTGGACTAGCGGGAGGGCGACCTCCTACGAGCAGTACTTC,CAISEWTSGRATSYEQYF
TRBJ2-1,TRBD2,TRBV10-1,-,TGCGCCAGCAGTGAGGATGGTAGCGGGGCGGGTGAGCAGTTCTTC,CASSEDGSGAGEQFF
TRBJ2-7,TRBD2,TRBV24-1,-,TGTGCCACCAGTGATCCACTAGCGGGAGGGCCGAAGGAGCAGTACTTC,CATSDPLAGGPKEQYF
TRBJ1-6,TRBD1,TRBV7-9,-,TGTGCCAGCATGCCCGGGACAGGGTCTTCACCCCTCCACTTT,CASMPGTGSSPLHF
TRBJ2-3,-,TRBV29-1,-,TGCAGCGTTGCAGGGGTCCACACAGATACGCAGTATTTT,CSVAGVHTDTQYF
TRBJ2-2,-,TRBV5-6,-,TGTGCCAGCAGCTCCCTGACAGGCACCGGGGAGCTGTTTTTT,CASSSLTGTGELFF
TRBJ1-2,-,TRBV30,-,TGTGCCTGGAGTGTACGCGTCCATTTATACTATGGCTACACCTTC,CAWSVRVHLYYGYTF
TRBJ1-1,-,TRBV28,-,TGTGCCAGCAGCGTAACGGCAGGGAACACTGAAGCTTTCTTT,CASSVTAGNTEAFF
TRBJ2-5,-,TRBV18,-,TGTGCCAGCTCACCACGAGGGAGAGAGGGGCAAGAGACCCAGTACTTC,CASSPRGREGQETQYF
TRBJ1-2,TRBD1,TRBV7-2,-,TGTGCCAGCAGCCCCGACCGGGACAGGGGTAACTATGGCTACACCTTC,CASSPDRDRGNYGYTF
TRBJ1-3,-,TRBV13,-,TGTGCCAGCAGCTTGTCGGATCAGGTAACCTCTGGAAACACCATATATTTT,CASSLSDQVTSGNTIYF
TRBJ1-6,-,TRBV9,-,TGTGCCAGCAGCGTAGGGGCAGGGGTATCGAATTCACCCCTCCACTTT,CASSVGAGVSNSPLHF
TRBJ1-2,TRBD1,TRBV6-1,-,TGTGCCAGCAGTGAAGGACAGGGCTATGGCTACACCTTC,CASSEGQGYGYTF
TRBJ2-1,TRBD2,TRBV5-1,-,TGCGCCAGCAGTGTAGCGGGAGGGAGAGGCTCCTACAATGAGCAGTTCTTC,CASSVAGGRGSYNEQFF
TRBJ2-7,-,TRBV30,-,TGTGCCTGGAGTGTAGATAATCGGGAGCAGTACTTC,CAWSVDNREQYF
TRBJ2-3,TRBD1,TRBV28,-,TGTGCCAGCAGTTTTACAGGGGGCCTTACGCAGTATTTT,CASSFTGGLTQYF
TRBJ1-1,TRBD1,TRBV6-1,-,TGTGCCAGCAGTGAAGGCAGGGGACAGGGGAACACTGAAGCTTTCTTT,CASSEGRGQGNTEAFF
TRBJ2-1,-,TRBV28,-,TGTGCCAGCACCGGTTTGCTCCTCTACAATGAGCAGTTCTTC,CASTGLLLYNEQFF
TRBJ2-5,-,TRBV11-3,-,TGTGCCAGCAGCCCCGGTTCGGGGGAAGGAGAGACCCAGTACTTC,CASSPGSGEGETQYF
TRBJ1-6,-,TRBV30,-,TGTGCCTGGAGTGTACCGGGGCTTGGCTCACCCCTCCACTTT,CAWSVPGLGSPLHF
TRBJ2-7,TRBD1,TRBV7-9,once,TGTGCCAGCAGCCCTAGGGACAGGGGTTACGAGCAGTACTTC,CASSPRDRGYEQYF
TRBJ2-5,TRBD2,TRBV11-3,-,TGTGCCAGCTCACGGCGGGAGGGACCCCAAGAGACCCAGTACTTC,CASSRREGPQETQYF
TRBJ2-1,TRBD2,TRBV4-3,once,TGCGCCAGCAGCCGGGACATAATTCTAGCGGGAGGGTCCAATGAGCAGTTCTTC,CASSRDIILAGGSNEQFF
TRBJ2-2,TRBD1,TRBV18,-,TGTGCCAGCTCACCTAGGACAGGGGCTTCGAACACCGGGGAGCTGTTTTTT,CASSPRTGASNTGELFF
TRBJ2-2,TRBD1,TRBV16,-,TGTGCCAGCAGTCAACAGGGGGTCAGAAACACCGGGGAGCTGTTTTTT,CASSQQGVRNTGELFF
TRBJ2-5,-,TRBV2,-,TGTGCCAGCAGTATTATTAAAGAGACCCAGTACTTC,CASSIIKETQYF
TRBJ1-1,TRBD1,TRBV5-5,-,TGTGCCAGCAGCTTTGTCCAGGGGGCTTGGAACACTGAAGCTTTCTTT,CASSFVQGAWNTEAFF
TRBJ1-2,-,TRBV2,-,TGTGCCAGCAGTGTACCGGGCGGCTACTATGGCTACACCTTC,CASSVPGGYYGYTF
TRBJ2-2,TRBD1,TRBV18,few,TGTGCCAGCTCACCTTGGACAGGGGCGGACGGGGAGCTGTTTTTT,CASSPWTGADGELFF
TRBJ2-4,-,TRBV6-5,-,TGTGCCAGCACTCCCGAAGGGGGGTACATTCAGTACTTC,CASTPEGGYIQYF
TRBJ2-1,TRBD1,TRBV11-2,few,TGTGCCAGCAGCTCAGTCCGGGACAGGGGTTACAATGAGCAGTTCTTC,CASSSVRDRGYNEQFF
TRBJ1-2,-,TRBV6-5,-,TGTGCCAGCAGTTACACAGCCGGGGCCCTATTCTATGGCTACACCTTC,CASSYTAGALFYGYTF
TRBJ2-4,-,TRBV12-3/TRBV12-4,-,TGTGCCAGCAGTTTATCGGGAGACATTCAGTACTTC,CASSLSGDIQYF
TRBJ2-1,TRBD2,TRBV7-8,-,TGTGCCAGCAGCCAGCGGGGGGCTAGCTCCTACAATGAGCAGTTCTTC,CASSQRGASSYNEQFF
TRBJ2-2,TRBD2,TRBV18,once,TGTGCCAGCGATTCCGTAGCGGGAGTAACCGGGGAGCTGTTTTTT,CASDSVAGVTGELFF
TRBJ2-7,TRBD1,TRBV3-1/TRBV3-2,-,TGTGCCAGCAGCCGAGAAACCGGGACAGACCCTGGCGAGCAGTACTTC,CASSRETGTDPGEQYF
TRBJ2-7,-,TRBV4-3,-,TGCGCCAGCAGCCAACTGAAGTTCGTACACGAGCAGTACTTC,CASSQLKFVHEQYF